One and the same sample provided the 3 T cell receptor beta chains below, sequenced in a study of T cell responses to AZD1222 COVID-19 vaccine. Data came from immunoSEQ multiplex PCR; TCRdb stores just in-frame clones and leaves some out. This sample has about 100,000 clones, with 92% found just once. The sequencing here drew on peripheral blood, taken on day 0 of AZD1222 vaccination. Receptors were obtained from an adult in good health.

The chain uses TRBV12-3 or TRBV12-4 and TRBJ1-2, with D hard to call. The V gene lost 8 bases and the J gene lost 4 bases, with 11 bases spanning the gap. The CDR3 is 12 residues long. CDR3 loop: CASLTASYGYTF. The CDR3 nucleotides are TGTGCCAGCCTAACAGCTTCCTATGGCTACACCTTC.

The chain has TRBV30 and TRBJ1-1; a weak D match, TRBD1 (5 bases). V lost 3 bases to trimming and J lost 1 base, with 15 bases between them. The CDR3 covers 15 residues. The germline gives CDR1 GTSNPN, CDR2 SVGIG (reference sequence). This chain's CDR3 is CAWSGSLQGNTEAFF. The CDR3 coding sequence is TGTGCCTGGAGCGGGTCCCTGCAGGGGAACACTGAAGCTTTCTTT. The full variable domain, its missing parts supplied by reference TRBV30 and TRBJ1-1, is SQTIHQWPATLVQPVGSPLSLECTVEGTSNPNLYWYRQAAGRGLQLLFYSVGIGQISSEVPQNLSASRPQDRQFILSSKKLLLSDSGFYLCAWSGSLQGNTEAFFGQGTRLTVV.

This chain links TRBV7-9 with TRBJ1-2; D is ambiguous. V was pared by 4 bases and J by 4 bases, with 16 bases between. The CDR3 consists of 15 residues. CDR1 and CDR2 (germline): SEHNR, FQNEAQ (reference sequence). In nucleotides, the CDR3 is TGTGCCAGCAGCTCCCCCGTACGGCGGGTCTATGGCTACACCTTC. It encodes CASSSPVRRVYGYTF.